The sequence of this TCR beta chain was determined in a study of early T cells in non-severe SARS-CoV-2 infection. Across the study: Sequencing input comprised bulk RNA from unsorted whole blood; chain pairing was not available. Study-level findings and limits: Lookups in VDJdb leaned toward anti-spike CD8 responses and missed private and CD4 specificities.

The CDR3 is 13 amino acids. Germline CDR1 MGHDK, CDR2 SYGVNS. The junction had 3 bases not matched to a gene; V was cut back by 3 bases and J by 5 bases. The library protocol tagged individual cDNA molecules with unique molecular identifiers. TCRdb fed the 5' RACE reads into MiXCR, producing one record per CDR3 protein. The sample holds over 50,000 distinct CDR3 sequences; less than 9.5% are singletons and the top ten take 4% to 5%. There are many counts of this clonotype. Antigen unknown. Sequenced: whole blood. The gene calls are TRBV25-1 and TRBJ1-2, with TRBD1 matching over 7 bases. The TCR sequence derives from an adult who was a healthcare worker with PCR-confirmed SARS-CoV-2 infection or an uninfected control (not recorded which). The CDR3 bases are TGTGCCAGCAGTGAGACAGGGTTGTATGGCTACACCTTC. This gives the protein CASSETGLYGYTF.